Listed here are 21 T cell receptor beta chains from one sample, sequenced in a study of Ad26.COV2.S vaccination and SARS-CoV-2 variants. Libraries were prepared by immunoSEQ multiplex PCR; TCRdb keeps only in-frame clonotypes and omits some of them. This sample has over 110,000 clones, with roughly 89% found just once. This material consisted of peripheral blood, taken after recovery from COVID-19. These receptor sequences come from a human donor who had recovered from COVID-19.

The V call is TRBV6-2 or TRBV6-3, the J call TRBJ2-2, with TRBD2 as a possible D gene (5 bases). This CDR3 is 13 amino acids long. V was cut by 1 base and J by 7 bases, with 7 bases left in between. The V gene's germline CDR1 is MNHEY and CDR2 SVGEGT. CDR3 protein: CASSYYAGGELFF. CDR3 bases: TGTGCCAGCAGTTACTACGCGGGCGGGGAGCTGTTTTTT.

This clone was picked up one time. This chain connects TRBV19 to TRBJ2-1; 9 positions agree with TRBD1. Germline loops: CDR1 LNHDA, CDR2 SQIVND (reference sequence). This CDR3 contains 14 residues. Unmatched junction bases numbered 11, after V lost 8 bases and J lost 9 bases. The chain's CDR3 is CASFGQGSFGEQFF. The CDR3 DNA sequence: TGTGCCAGTTTCGGACAGGGGAGTTTCGGTGAGCAGTTCTTC.

The chain has TRBV6-5 and TRBJ2-7; the match to TRBD1 covers 7 bases. V lost 8 bases to trimming and J lost 4 bases; unmatched junction nucleotides: 11. The germline V gene has CDR1 MNHEY and CDR2 SVGAGI. CDR3 length: 14 amino acids. The CDR3 loop reads CASGRTGGAYEQYF. For the CDR3, the DNA is TGTGCCAGCGGAAGGACAGGAGGTGCGTACGAGCAGTACTTC.

This clone has just one count. This sequence joins TRBV9 and TRBJ2-1; a possible D gene is TRBD2 (6 bases). The germline gives CDR1 SGDLS, CDR2 YYNGEE. The CDR3 runs to 14 residues. Trimming cost V 3 bases and J 7 bases, with 14 bases left between them. The CDR3 sequence is CASSAPGTLNEQFF. Here the CDR3 DNA reads TGTGCCAGCAGCGCACCCGGGACTTTAAATGAGCAGTTCTTC.

The chain combines TRBV6-2 or TRBV6-3 with TRBJ2-1; D not certain. Trimming left V 0 bases short and J 2 bases short, with 11 bases between. Germline V gene sequence: CDR1 MNHEY, CDR2 SVGEGT. CDR3 length equals 16 residues. The CDR3 is CASSYSAVRTYNEQFF. CDR3 nucleotides: TGTGCCAGCAGTTACTCCGCAGTCCGAACCTACAATGAGCAGTTCTTC.

V and J are TRBV7-2 and TRBJ2-4, with D uncertain. This CDR3 has 17 amino acids. Germline values: CDR1 SGHTA, CDR2 FQGNSA. V lost 1 base, J lost 0 bases, and 13 bases lay in between. Written as DNA, the CDR3 is TGTGCCAGCAGCTTAGGCGGTGGCGGCCTAGCCAAAAACATTCAGTACTTC. This sequence encodes CASSLGGGGLAKNIQYF.

The rearrangement links TRBV5-4 to TRBJ1-2, with D tentatively TRBD1 (6 bases). Per the germline V gene, CDR1 is SGHNT and CDR2 is YYREEE (reference sequence). V was clipped by 2 bases and J by 12 bases, with 14 bases between them. CDR3 size: 12 residues. The CDR3 sequence is CASSLVGGHHTF. Written as DNA, the CDR3 is TGTGCCAGCAGCTTAGTAGGGGGGCACCACACCTTC.

The chain uses TRBV28 and TRBJ2-1, with 9 bases that match TRBD1. This CDR3 is built from 13 residues. Germline assignment: CDR1 MDHEN and CDR2 SYDVKM. V lost 7 bases, J lost 7 bases, and 5 bases stayed unmatched. CDR3 DNA: TGTGCCAGCAAGGGGACAGGGTATAATGAGCAGTTCTTC. Its translation: CASKGTGYNEQFF. The full variable domain, rest sourced from reference TRBV28 and TRBJ2-1, is DVKVTQSSRYLVKRTGEKVFLECVQDMDHENMFWYRQDPGLGLRLIYFSYDVKMKEKGDIPEGYSVSREKKERFSLILESASTNQTSMYLCASKGTGYNEQFFGPGTRLTVL.

Details on this clone: Mismatch with germline at one junction end may stem from a read error. This chain's CDR3 is CASSLAGARDYEQYF. The CDR3 DNA is TGTGCCAGCAGCCTAGCCGGGGCGAGGGACTACGAGCAGTACTTC. The V and J genes are TRBV7-2 and TRBJ2-7; D could derive from TRBD1 or TRBD2 (5 bases each). CDR1 is SGHTA, CDR2 FQGNSA, per germline. The CDR3 sequence is 15 residues long.

This clone came up a few times. The V and J genes are TRBV29-1 and TRBJ2-3; a weak D match, TRBD1 (5 bases). Trimming stripped 3 bases from V and 4 bases from J, with 11 bases between. Germline V lookup: CDR1 SQVTM, CDR2 ANQGSEA. This CDR3 is 13 amino acids long. The CDR3 nucleotides read TGCAGCGTTGAGGCCAGGGCCTCAGATACGCAGTATTTT. It encodes CSVEARASDTQYF.

The gene calls are TRBV5-6 and TRBJ1-4; D unresolved. The CDR3 has 16 amino acids. Germline V CDR1 and CDR2: SGHDT, YYEEEE. Trimming removed 4 bases from V and 0 bases from J, with 13 bases in between. CDR3 amino acids: CASSVGTDSTNEKLFF. Written as DNA, the CDR3 is TGTGCCAGCAGCGTGGGCACGGATTCAACTAATGAAAAACTGTTTTTT.

The rearrangement uses TRBV9 and TRBJ1-4, with 7 bases lining up with TRBD1. There are 16 residues in the CDR3. Germline V gene data show CDR1 as SGDLS and CDR2 as YYNGEE. J lost 3 bases, V lost 3 bases, and 8 bases had no gene match. CDR3 residues: CASSGGRTGSNEKLFF. The CDR3 DNA follows: TGTGCCAGCAGCGGGGGACGGACAGGATCTAATGAAAAACTGTTTTTT.

The gene calls are TRBV28 and TRBJ2-3; TRBD1 is a possible D gene (6 bases). The CDR3 has 15 residues. Per germline, CDR1 MDHEN and CDR2 SYDVKM. V shed 4 bases and J shed 6 bases, with 17 bases lying between them. The CDR3 nucleotides read TGTGCCAGCAGTTACTCGGGCAGGGGCTCCGATACGCAGTATTTT. Translated, it gives CASSYSGRGSDTQYF.

This clone was observed a handful of times. The gene calls are TRBV4-1 and TRBJ1-1, with no clear D. The V gene lost 3 bases and the J gene lost 0 bases, with 11 bases spanning the gap. Germline-derived CDR1 and CDR2 are MGHRA and YSYEKL. The CDR3 runs 15 residues. This chain's CDR3 is CASSHLGKMNTEAFF. CDR3 coding DNA: TGCGCCAGCAGCCACCTTGGGAAAATGAACACTGAAGCTTTCTTT.

The gene calls are TRBV6-5 and TRBJ2-1; D uncertain. The CDR3 contains 16 residues. Trimming removed 4 bases at V and 10 bases at J, with 23 bases between. CDR1 is MNHEY, CDR2 SVGAGI, per germline. The CDR3 sequence is CASSLYRATNDGEQFF. In DNA form, the CDR3 reads TGTGCCAGCAGTTTGTACCGGGCCACGAACGATGGGGAGCAGTTCTTC.

This clone was recorded only once. The chain employs TRBV28 and TRBJ2-5, with D unclear. CDR3 size: 14 residues. Germline CDR1 is MDHEN and CDR2 is SYDVKM. The V and J ends lost 0 bases and 0 bases respectively, with 5 bases between them. CDR3 coding DNA: TGTGCCAGCAGTTTATGGCAGGACCAAGAGACCCAGTACTTC. This encodes CASSLWQDQETQYF.

The V call is TRBV19, the J call TRBJ1-1; 7 bases are a match to TRBD1. Germline trimming cut 7 bases from V and 1 base from J; bases unmatched to any gene: 3. This CDR3 has 13 amino acids. Germline loops: CDR1 LNHDA, CDR2 SQIVND (reference sequence). The CDR3 sequence is CASNRQGNTEAFF. The CDR3 DNA reads TGTGCCAGTAACCGACAGGGGAACACTGAAGCTTTCTTT.

The chain recombines TRBV5-1 with TRBJ1-2; 7 bases match TRBD1. CDR1 is SGHRS and CDR2 is YFSETQ in the germline V gene. The V gene end was trimmed by 0 bases and the J gene end by 8 bases; junction bases not matched to a gene: 13. The CDR3 consists of 16 residues. CDR3 nucleotides: TGCGCCAGCAGCTTGGAAGTTCCAACATACAGGGGAGGCTACACCTTC. Translation gives CASSLEVPTYRGGYTF.

This clone was detected only once. V gene TRBV7-8 combines with J gene TRBJ1-1; maybe TRBD1 (5 bases). Between the trimmed V and J ends, which lost 5 bases and 1 base, there was a span of 17 bases. Germline assignment: CDR1 SGHVS and CDR2 FQNEAQ. This CDR3 is 16 amino acids long. As DNA, the CDR3 is TGTGCCAGCAGCCTCCTGACCGGGACGGAGAACACTGAAGCTTTCTTT. It specifies CASSLLTGTENTEAFF.

The chain carries TRBV5-6 and TRBJ1-2, with D unresolved. This CDR3 has 11 amino acids. V lost 0 bases to trimming and J lost 10 bases, with 7 bases between them. Germline CDR1 is SGHDT and CDR2 is YYEEEE. The CDR3 spells CASSLAGDYTF. Here the CDR3 DNA reads TGTGCCAGCAGCTTGGCCGGAGACTACACCTTC.

The rearrangement links TRBV5-8 to TRBJ1-2; D call uncertain. V lost 0 bases, J lost 8 bases, and 8 bases lay in between. This CDR3 comprises 12 residues. CDR1 is SGHTS, CDR2 YDEGEE, per germline. The CDR3 sequence: CASSLAPLGYTF. CDR3 coding DNA: TGTGCCAGCAGCTTGGCCCCATTGGGCTACACCTTC.